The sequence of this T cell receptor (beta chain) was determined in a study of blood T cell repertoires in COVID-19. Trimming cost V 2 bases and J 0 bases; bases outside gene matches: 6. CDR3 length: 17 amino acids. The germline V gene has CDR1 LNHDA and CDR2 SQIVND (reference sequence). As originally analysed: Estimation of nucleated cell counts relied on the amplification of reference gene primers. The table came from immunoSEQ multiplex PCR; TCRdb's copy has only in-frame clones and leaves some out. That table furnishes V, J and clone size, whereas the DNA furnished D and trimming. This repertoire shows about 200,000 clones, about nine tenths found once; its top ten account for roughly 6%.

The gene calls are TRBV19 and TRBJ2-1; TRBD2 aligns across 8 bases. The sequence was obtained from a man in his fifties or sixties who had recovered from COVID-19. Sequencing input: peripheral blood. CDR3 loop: CASSIRGSGSSYNEQFF. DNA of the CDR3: TGTGCCAGTAGTATACGGGGGAGCGGGAGCTCCTACAATGAGCAGTTCTTC.